Shown below are 27 T cell receptor beta chains from a single sample sequenced in a study of long-term antiretroviral therapy in people with HIV. Running of the v3.0 immunoSEQ assay took place at survey level. The protocol was immunoSEQ multiplex PCR, while the TCRdb copy is restricted to in-frame clones and leaves out a portion. The sample has tens of thousands of clones; 70% to 90% are singletons. The source material was unsorted PBMCs, sampled 0.8 years before starting antiretroviral therapy. Receptor source: a man aged 18 to 30 with HIV.

The V and J genes are TRBV4-3 and TRBJ1-4; D remains ambiguous. Germline values: CDR1 LGHNA, CDR2 YSLEER. The V and J ends lost 4 bases and 6 bases respectively, with 12 bases between them. CDR3 size: 14 residues. The CDR3 protein is CASSRTEGYEKLFF. The CDR3 coding sequence is TGCGCCAGCAGCCGCACGGAAGGGTATGAAAAACTGTTTTTT.

The chain joins TRBV5-8 to TRBJ1-4; a weak D match, TRBD1 (6 bases). The CDR3 sequence is 18 residues long. CDR1 SGHTS and CDR2 YDEGEE come from the germline V gene. Deletions cut 2 bases from V and 8 bases from J, with 25 bases between. CDR3 coding DNA: TGTGCCAGCAGCTTAGGGGCCGAACCGGGGGGGCCACAGGAAAAACTGTTTTTT. Residues: CASSLGAEPGGPQEKLFF.

This chain joins TRBV9 and TRBJ2-1; perhaps TRBD2 as D (8 bases). The CDR3 covers 18 residues. CDR1 is SGDLS and CDR2 is YYNGEE in the germline V gene. Between the trimmed V and J ends, which lost 4 bases and 4 bases, there was a span of 24 bases. The CDR3 sequence is CASSPRGLAGPQYNEQFF. DNA for the CDR3: TGTGCCAGCAGCCCTAGGGGGCTAGCGGGCCCGCAATACAATGAGCAGTTCTTC.

The chain is built from TRBV6-6 and TRBJ2-5; no clear D. The CDR3 is 12 amino acids. The V gene's germline CDR1 is MNHNY and CDR2 SVGAGI (reference sequence). The V gene lost 2 bases and the J gene lost 9 bases, with 10 bases spanning the gap. CDR3 residues: CASSYARAAQYF. In DNA, the CDR3 is TGTGCCAGCAGTTACGCTCGGGCGGCCCAGTACTTC.

This clone was observed a single time. This rearrangement joins TRBV19 to TRBJ2-3; D possibly matches TRBD1 or TRBD2 (6 bases each). There are 18 residues in the CDR3. The germline V gene has CDR1 LNHDA and CDR2 SQIVND (reference sequence). V was cut by 4 bases and J by 0 bases, with 20 bases left in between. The CDR3 DNA follows: TGTGCCAGTAGTAAGACTGCGGGGACACTCCTTAGCACAGATACGCAGTATTTT. Translated: CASSKTAGTLLSTDTQYF.

This chain links TRBV5-1 with TRBJ2-5; TRBD2 is a possible D gene (6 bases). With 3 bases removed from V and 5 bases from J, the gap between germline ends came to 14 bases. The germline V gene encodes CDR1 SGHRS and CDR2 YFSETQ. The CDR3 covers 14 residues. In DNA form, the CDR3 reads TGCGCCAGCAGCTCGGGGGAAGAAGGGGAGACCCAGTACTTC. It encodes CASSSGEEGETQYF.

The V gene is TRBV29-1, the J gene TRBJ2-1; D unclear. V shed 3 bases and J shed 11 bases, with 8 bases lying between them. The germline V gene encodes CDR1 SQVTM and CDR2 ANQGSEA. This CDR3 region has 10 residues. The CDR3 DNA follows: TGCAGCGTTGAGAGACAAAAGCAGTTCTTC. Translating gives CSVERQKQFF.

The chain combines TRBV5-1 with TRBJ1-6; D not certain. The V end lost 3 bases, the J end lost 8 bases, and 9 bases lay between the germline ends. There are 13 residues in the CDR3. CDR1 and CDR2 (germline): SGHRS, YFSETQ. As DNA, the CDR3 is TGCGCCAGCAGCTCCGATTCTGATTCACCCCTCCACTTT. It specifies CASSSDSDSPLHF.

This chain uses TRBV5-1 with TRBJ1-1, with D possibly TRBD1 on 6 matching bases. Germline V gene lookup returns CDR1 SGHRS and CDR2 YFSETQ. The CDR3 is 16 amino acids. V lost 5 bases and J 1 base, leaving 18 bases between the germline ends. In DNA form, the CDR3 reads TGCGCCAGCAGAAGGGCAGGGGAAAAGGGGAACACTGAAGCTTTCTTT. Amino acid sequence: CASRRAGEKGNTEAFF.

The chain recombines TRBV10-3 with TRBJ1-2; a weak D match, TRBD1 (5 bases). V gave up 7 bases and J gave up 3 bases, with 12 bases separating them. In germline, CDR1 is ENHRY, CDR2 SYGVKD. The CDR3 runs to 13 residues. The CDR3 here is CAIKTARHYGYTF. The CDR3 DNA reads TGTGCCATCAAGACAGCCAGACACTATGGCTACACCTTC.

This rearrangement joins TRBV5-1 to TRBJ2-5; D may match TRBD1 or TRBD2 (5 bases each). V was shortened by 3 bases and J by 7 bases, with 13 bases between the two germline ends. This CDR3 comprises 13 residues. The germline V gene encodes CDR1 SGHRS and CDR2 YFSETQ. CDR3 nucleotide sequence: TGCGCCAGCAGCTCGGGACGCCCCGGGACCCAGTACTTC. Translation: CASSSGRPGTQYF.

The rearrangement links TRBV2 to TRBJ1-3, with 8 bases matching TRBD1. Trimming cost V 4 bases and J 4 bases; bases outside gene matches: 3. CDR1 and CDR2 (germline): SNHLY, FYNNEI. The CDR3 length is 14 residues. Here the CDR3 reads CASSGQGSGNTIYF. DNA of the CDR3: TGTGCCAGCAGTGGACAGGGGAGCGGAAACACCATATATTTT.

The rearrangement links TRBV11-2 to TRBJ2-3; no definite D call. The germline V gene has CDR1 SGHAT and CDR2 FQNNGV. V lost 3 bases, J lost 1 base, and 2 bases lay in between. The CDR3 is 12 residues long. CDR3 bases: TGTGCCAGCAGCTTCGGCACAGATACGCAGTATTTT. Residues: CASSFGTDTQYF.

The V call is TRBV7-2, the J call TRBJ1-1; TRBD1 might be the D (6 bases). The CDR3 totals 15 residues. Trimming removed 1 base at V and 5 bases at J, with 14 bases between. The germline V gene encodes CDR1 SGHTA and CDR2 FQGNSA. The CDR3 DNA follows: TGTGCCAGCAGCTTAGACAACTCGAGGGGGACTGAAGCTTTCTTT. Amino acid sequence: CASSLDNSRGTEAFF.

This chain connects TRBV5-1 to TRBJ2-3, with D perhaps matching TRBD2 (6 bases). Trimming stripped 2 bases from V and 2 bases from J, with 12 bases between. This CDR3 region has 15 residues. The germline V gene has CDR1 SGHRS and CDR2 YFSETQ. The CDR3 sequence is CASSFSGLITDTQYF. For the CDR3, the DNA is TGCGCCAGCAGCTTTTCGGGACTGATCACAGATACGCAGTATTTT.

This chain links TRBV7-2 with TRBJ2-3, with D possibly TRBD2 on 6 matching bases. V lost 8 bases and J lost 4, with 7 bases in between. Germline CDR1 is SGHTA and CDR2 is FQGNSA. This CDR3 comprises 11 residues. The CDR3 here is CASRGSDTQYF. The CDR3 DNA reads TGTGCCAGCCGGGGGTCAGATACGCAGTATTTT.

The chain joins TRBV5-1 to TRBJ2-7, with TRBD1 matching over 7 bases. CDR3 length: 15 residues. CDR1 and CDR2 (germline): SGHRS, YFSETQ. The J segment lost 3 bases and the V segment lost 0 bases, leaving 6 bases of the junction unmatched. CDR3 sequence: CASSLEGTANYEQYF. DNA of the CDR3: TGCGCCAGCAGCTTGGAAGGGACAGCCAACTACGAGCAGTACTTC.

This rearrangement joins TRBV7-6 to TRBJ1-2; 8 nucleotides match TRBD1. The germline V gene has CDR1 SGHVS and CDR2 FNYEAQ. Trimming cost V 5 bases and J 6 bases; bases outside gene matches: 5. The CDR3 contains 13 residues. The CDR3 DNA follows: TGTGCCAGCAGCCGGACAGGGCGGGATGGCTACACCTTC. Amino acids: CASSRTGRDGYTF.

CDR3 amino acids: CASSPTPNPNTEAFF. The CDR3 DNA reads TGTGCCAGCTCACCAACCCCCAATCCGAACACTGAAGCTTTCTTT. The chain couples TRBV18 to TRBJ1-1; D gene uncertain. Germline V lookup: CDR1 KGHSH, CDR2 LQKENI. The CDR3 length is 15 residues. Trimming cost V 2 bases and J 1 base, with 11 bases left between them. Based on the CDR3 plus reference TRBV18 and TRBJ1-1, the full variable domain is NAGVMQNPRHLVRRRGQEARLRCSPMKGHSHVYWYRQLPEEGLKFMVYLQKENIIDESGMPKERFSAEFPKEGPSILRIQQVVRGDSAAYFCASSPTPNPNTEAFFGQGTRLTVV.

The chain employs TRBV5-6 and TRBJ1-1; possibly TRBD1 for D (6 bases). The V gene lost 2 bases and the J gene lost 6 bases, with 17 bases spanning the gap. The CDR3 consists of 15 residues. CDR1 is SGHDT, CDR2 YYEEEE, per germline. The DNA of the CDR3 is TGTGCCAGCAGCTTATACCAGGGGATCGTAGCTGAAGCTTTCTTT. Translating gives CASSLYQGIVAEAFF.

The J gene is TRBJ1-1, the V gene TRBV7-2; 11 bases are shared with TRBD1. The CDR3 runs 17 residues. The V gene's germline CDR1 is SGHTA and CDR2 FQGNSA. V lost 5 bases to trimming and J lost 0 bases; unmatched junction nucleotides: 8. The CDR3 DNA sequence: TGTGCCAGCAGCCACGTCCCGGGACAGGGGGTGAACACTGAAGCTTTCTTT. Translation gives CASSHVPGQGVNTEAFF.

A single count supports this clone. The chain recombines TRBV9 with TRBJ2-2; no clear D. The V and J ends lost 0 bases and 2 bases respectively, with 5 bases between them. The CDR3 loop spans 14 amino acids. The germline V gene has CDR1 SGDLS and CDR2 YYNGEE. The CDR3: CASSVGANTGELFF. CDR3 sequence (DNA): TGTGCCAGCAGCGTAGGAGCTAACACCGGGGAGCTGTTTTTT.

The chain combines TRBV19 with TRBJ1-5; no definite D call. The CDR3 sequence is 13 residues long. The ends were cut back, 3 bases at V and 7 bases at J, with 10 bases in the middle. Germline CDR1 LNHDA, CDR2 SQIVND (reference sequence). The DNA for the CDR3 is TGTGCCAGTAGTATCTCGGGTGGGCAGCCCCAGCATTTT. Translation gives CASSISGGQPQHF.

This chain joins TRBV9 and TRBJ2-7, with 10 positions matching TRBD1. Germline CDR1 reads SGDLS; CDR2 reads YYNGEE. The CDR3 is 14 residues long. V lost 4 bases and J lost 5; bases outside the gene matches: 6. In DNA, the CDR3 is TGTGCCAGCAGCCTACGGGACAGGGGTCACGAGCAGTACTTC. Protein sequence: CASSLRDRGHEQYF.

This clone was counted once. The rearrangement joins TRBV6-6 to TRBJ1-2; 8 nucleotides align to TRBD1. The CDR3 extends over 13 amino acids. V lost 5 bases, J lost 8 bases, and 7 bases stayed unmatched. Germline V gene lookup returns CDR1 MNHNY and CDR2 SVGAGI (reference sequence). The CDR3 here is CASSQRQGRGYTF. CDR3 sequence (DNA): TGTGCCAGCAGTCAACGACAGGGGCGAGGCTACACCTTC.

The rearrangement links TRBV10-2 to TRBJ2-2, with TRBD2 matching over 10 bases. CDR1 WSHSY and CDR2 SAAADI come from the germline V gene. The CDR3 is 15 residues long. V shed 6 bases and J 7 bases; nucleotides not matched to a gene: 8. In DNA, the CDR3 is TGCGCCAGCAGAATAGCGGGGGGCCCTCTCGGGGAGCTGTTTTTT. Translated: CASRIAGGPLGELFF.

This rearrangement joins TRBV5-8 to TRBJ1-5, with 8 bases that match TRBD1. CDR3 length: 18 residues. Trimming removed 0 bases from V and 0 bases from J; junction bases left unmatched: 8. From germline, CDR1 is SGHTS and CDR2 YDEGEE. For the CDR3, the DNA is TGTGCCAGCAGCTTGGGAGGGACAGGCCTTTATAGCAATCAGCCCCAGCATTTT. Residues: CASSLGGTGLYSNQPQHF. The variable domain in full, with the rest retrieved from reference TRBV5-8 and TRBJ1-5, is EAGVTQSPTHLIKTRGQQATLRCSPISGHTSVYWYQQALGLGLQFLLWYDEGEERNRGNFPPRFSGRQFPNYSSELNVNALELEDSALYLCASSLGGTGLYSNQPQHFGDGTRLSIL.